The sequence of this T cell receptor beta chain was determined in a study of T cell changes during pregnancy in multiple sclerosis (dated by TCRdb to about 2019). In terms of the full investigation: Changes in the T cell repertoire over the course of pregnancy were examined in this study in women with multiple sclerosis.

The count of this clone is one. Its antigen is still unknown. Per-nucleotide qualities are absent, and no much larger clonotype sits a single base away. Libraries were made using the immunoSEQ multiplex PCR assay. TCRdb obtained this table from immuneACCESS and retained in-frame rearrangements with V and J assigned. These tables miss some clones; where compared with another copy, unresolved V genes account for less than half of the shortfall, and the remainder is unexplained. Here the sample has under 40,000 clones; 75% to 95% occur a single time. The top ten hold roughly a tenth of the sample. V is reduced by 5 bases and J by 4 bases, leaving a spacing of 11 bases between them. From cysteine to phenylalanine, the CDR3 is 14 amino acids long. The sequence is cut down to CDR3 DNA, 42 bases in frame from base 1. CDR1 and CDR2, looked up from the germline V gene, are SGHTA and FQGTGA.

The clonotype was recovered from a female donor with multiple sclerosis, enrolled in a pregnancy study. The sequence joins TRBV7-3 to TRBJ2-2; TRBD1 is possibly the D segment (5 matching bases). The source material was CD8+ T cells from peripheral blood mononuclear cells, sampled before pregnancy. The DNA sequence follows: TGTGCCAGCAGCCTAGGGGATTCCACCGGGGAGCTGTTTTTT. It codes for CASSLGDSTGELFF.